This TCR beta chain was obtained from a study of cytotoxic CD8 clonotypes in ibrutinib-treated CLL. General study points: Patients showed higher baseline clonality than age-matched healthy donors, and it tracked circulating CD8+ T-cell counts. Public clonotypes, found uncommonly, either contracted or stayed stable on treatment.

Clones were sequenced by immunoSEQ multiplex PCR, and TCRdb holds only the in-frame ones, with some missing. The data show approximately 190,000 clones, with 70% seen just once and about 6.2% held by the top ten. Comments on this clone: Antigen unknown.

Germline V gives CDR1 SGHNT, CDR2 YYREEE (reference sequence). The CDR3 sequence is 13 residues long. Trimming shortened V by 4 bases and J by 6 bases, and 14 bases separated the two germline ends. This specimen was PBMCs, taken after 12 months of ibrutinib treatment. The chain links TRBV5-4 to TRBJ2-7; possible D gene TRBD1, 6 bases. The clonotype comes from a human donor with chronic lymphocytic leukemia. The DNA for the CDR3 is TGTGCCAGCAGCGGCCCAGGGGCGGGCGAGCAGTACTTC. Residues: CASSGPGAGEQYF.